This T cell receptor (beta chain) is from a study of CD8 T cells in ankylosing spondylitis. Molecular-barcoded quantitative 5'-RACE produced these TCR beta libraries. MiXCR, run by TCRdb on the 5' RACE reads, gives a single entry per CDR3 protein. Of about 310,000 distinct CDR3 sequences in the sample, less than 25% were seen once. Whole-study results and caveats: Researchers report that disease-linked clones proved CD8+ and relatively rare in peripheral blood. Earlier work had already found some motif variants in reactive arthritis synovial fluid and blood. Seven or eight highly homologous variants formed a TCR beta motif that appeared characteristic of ankylosing spondylitis blood.

Germline V gives CDR1 ENHRY, CDR2 SYGVKD. Losses at the gene ends were 6 bases for V and 2 bases for J; bases not matched to a gene: 2. The CDR3 extends over 15 amino acids. As for this clonotype: The antigen is not known.

The rearrangement links TRBV10-3 to TRBJ2-6; TRBD1 matches 9 bases. This receptor was identified in a female donor with ankylosing spondylitis or in good health (not recorded which). Sequencing was carried out using blood, either unsorted or a sorted T cell fraction (not recorded which). CDR3 loop: CAIRTGGAGANVLTF. The CDR3 DNA follows: TGTGCCATCAGAACAGGGGGCGCTGGGGCCAACGTCCTGACTTTC.